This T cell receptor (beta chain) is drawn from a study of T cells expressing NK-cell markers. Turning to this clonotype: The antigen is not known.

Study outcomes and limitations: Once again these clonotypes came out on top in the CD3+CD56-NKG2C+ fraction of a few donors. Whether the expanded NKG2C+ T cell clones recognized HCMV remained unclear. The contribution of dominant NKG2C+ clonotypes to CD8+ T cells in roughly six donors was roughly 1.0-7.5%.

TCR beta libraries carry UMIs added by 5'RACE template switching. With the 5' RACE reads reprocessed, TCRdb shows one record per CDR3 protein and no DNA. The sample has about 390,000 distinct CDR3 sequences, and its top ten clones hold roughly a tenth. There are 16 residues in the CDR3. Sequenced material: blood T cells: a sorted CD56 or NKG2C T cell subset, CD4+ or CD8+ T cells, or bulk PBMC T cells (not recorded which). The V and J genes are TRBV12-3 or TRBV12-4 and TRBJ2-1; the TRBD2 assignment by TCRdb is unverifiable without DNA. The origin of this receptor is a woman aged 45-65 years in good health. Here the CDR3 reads CASSRAGGLSYNEQFF.